These 10 T cell receptor beta chains share one sample of origin, sequenced in a study of sequential checkpoint blockade in melanoma. The table came from immunoSEQ multiplex PCR; TCRdb's copy has only in-frame clones and leaves some out. There are around 19,000 clones in the sample; about two thirds occur only once, and roughly a fifth lies in the top ten. Indicated treatment: randomized to nivolumab then ipilimumab (arm A) or the reverse (arm B). The sample here was CD8+ T cells sorted from blood (inferred from file names), taken from a patient given nivolumab and ipilimumab in sequence. The receptor set was obtained from a human donor with melanoma.

The V and J genes are TRBV9 and TRBJ2-7; 7 bases agree with TRBD1. The trim removed 0 bases at V and 2 bases at J, leaving 2 bases unmatched. The CDR3 contains 14 residues. Germline CDR1 reads SGDLS; CDR2 reads YYNGEE. CDR3 loop: CASSVGDRAYEQYF. CDR3 in DNA: TGTGCCAGCAGCGTAGGAGACAGGGCCTACGAGCAGTACTTC.

This clone turned up a few times. The chain uses TRBV15 and TRBJ2-3, with D possibly TRBD1 on 6 matching bases. Trimming cost V 3 bases and J 2 bases, with 12 bases left between them. The CDR3 sequence is 15 residues long. The germline CDR1 and CDR2 sequences are LNHNV and YYDKDF (reference sequence). Written as DNA, the CDR3 is TGTGCCACCAGCAGCGCCACAGGGTCCACAGATACGCAGTATTTT. Protein sequence: CATSSATGSTDTQYF.

This clone turned up a few times. V is TRBV5-4 and J is TRBJ2-2; maybe TRBD2 (5 bases). Germline V gives CDR1 SGHNT, CDR2 YYREEE (reference sequence). The CDR3 is made up of 15 amino acids. V was cut by 1 base and J by 7 bases, with 14 bases left in between. CDR3 in amino acids: CASSLNPGMGGELFF. CDR3 bases: TGTGCCAGCAGCTTGAATCCGGGAATGGGCGGGGAGCTGTTTTTT. Variable domain in full (rest from reference TRBV5-4 and TRBJ2-2): ETGVTQSPTHLIKTRGQQVTLRCSSQSGHNTVSWYQQALGQGPQFIFQYYREEENGRGNFPPRFSGLQFPNYSSELNVNALELDDSALYLCASSLNPGMGGELFFGEGSRLTVL.

This sequence joins TRBV6-5 and TRBJ1-2; 9 bases line up with TRBD1. CDR1 and CDR2 from the germline V gene are MNHEY and SVGAGI. Trimming cost V 6 bases and J 4 bases; bases outside gene matches: 6. The CDR3 consists of 14 residues. The CDR3 coding sequence is TGTGCCAGCAGGTCAGACAGGGGGATCTATGGCTACACCTTC. Protein sequence: CASRSDRGIYGYTF.

V and J are TRBV5-1 and TRBJ2-7, with D possibly being TRBD1 (5 bases). This CDR3 spans 17 amino acids. CDR1 is SGHRS, CDR2 YFSETQ, per germline. Trimming stripped 0 bases from V and 3 bases from J, with 19 bases between. CDR3 sequence (DNA): TGCGCCAGCAGCTTGGCCGGAGCCTTTGGGGCTATCTACGAGCAGTACTTC. This sequence encodes CASSLAGAFGAIYEQYF.

V gene TRBV9 combines with J gene TRBJ1-1, with D hard to call. There are 14 residues in the CDR3. V was clipped by 2 bases and J by 0 bases, with 8 bases between them. Germline assignment: CDR1 SGDLS and CDR2 YYNGEE. CDR3 DNA sequence: TGTGCCAGCAGCGTCACTTCCCTGAACACTGAAGCTTTCTTT. Residues: CASSVTSLNTEAFF.

V usage is TRBV6-5 and J usage is TRBJ1-2; the match to TRBD1 covers 7 bases. Trimming cost V 0 bases and J 6 bases; bases outside gene matches: 4. The CDR3 consists of 14 residues. CDR1 is MNHEY, CDR2 SVGAGI, per germline. CDR3 sequence: CASSYSTGDDGYTF. The CDR3 coding sequence is TGTGCCAGCAGTTACTCTACAGGGGATGATGGCTACACCTTC.

The chain employs TRBV28 and TRBJ2-3; 16 bases map to TRBD2. Germline trimming cut 5 bases from V and 10 bases from J; bases unmatched to any gene: 12. Germline loops: CDR1 MDHEN, CDR2 SYDVKM. The CDR3 runs 17 residues. CDR3 DNA: TGTGCCAGCAGTCAATTCACCGGGACTAGCGGGAGGGCGCCGCAGTATTTT. Its protein is CASSQFTGTSGRAPQYF.

This clone was observed a few times. V gene TRBV5-8 combines with J gene TRBJ2-3, with 7 bases aligning to TRBD2. The CDR3 spans 19 residues. Trimming took 4 bases from V and 5 from J; bases not matched to a gene: 22. The germline CDR1 and CDR2 sequences are SGHTS and YDEGEE. The CDR3 coding sequence is TGTGCCAGCAGCCAAGATCTGGGGCTAGCGGTCCGGGGAGGAGATACGCAGTATTTT. This translates into CASSQDLGLAVRGGDTQYF.

The chain uses TRBV27 and TRBJ1-2; TRBD1 matches 8 bases. This CDR3 spans 12 amino acids. Germline loops: CDR1 MNHEY, CDR2 SMNVEV (reference sequence). V trimming: 3 bases; J trimming: 13 bases; junction bases outside the gene matches: 7. DNA for the CDR3: TGTGCCAGCAGTTTTACCAGGGGGCGGCTCACCTTC. Translated, it gives CASSFTRGRLTF.